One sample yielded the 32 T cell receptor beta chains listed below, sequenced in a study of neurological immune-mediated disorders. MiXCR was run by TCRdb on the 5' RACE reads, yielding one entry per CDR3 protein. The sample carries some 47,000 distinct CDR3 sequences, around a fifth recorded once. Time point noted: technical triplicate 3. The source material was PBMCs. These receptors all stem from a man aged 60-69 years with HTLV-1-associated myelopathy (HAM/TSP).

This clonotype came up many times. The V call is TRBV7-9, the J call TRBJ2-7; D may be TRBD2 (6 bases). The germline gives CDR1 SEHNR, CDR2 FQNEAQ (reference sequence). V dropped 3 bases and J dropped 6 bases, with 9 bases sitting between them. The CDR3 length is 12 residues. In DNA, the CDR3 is TGTGCCAGCAGCTTCGGGGGTGGCGAGCAGTACTTC. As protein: CASSFGGGEQYF.

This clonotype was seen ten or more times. This CDR3 is CASSPGQSSGYTF. In DNA, the CDR3 is TGTGCCAGCAGCCCGGGACAATCAAGTGGCTACACCTTC. This chain joins TRBV2 and TRBJ1-2; D perhaps matches TRBD1 (6 bases). The germline gives CDR1 SNHLY, CDR2 FYNNEI. V lost 6 bases and J lost 7, with 15 bases in between. CDR3 length: 13 residues.

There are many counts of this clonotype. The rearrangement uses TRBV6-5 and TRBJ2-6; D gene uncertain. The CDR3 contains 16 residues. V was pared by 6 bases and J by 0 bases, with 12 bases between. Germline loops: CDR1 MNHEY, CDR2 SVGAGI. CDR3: CASRAGRISGANVLTF. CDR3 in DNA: TGTGCCAGCAGGGCAGGTCGAATCTCTGGGGCCAACGTCCTGACTTTC.

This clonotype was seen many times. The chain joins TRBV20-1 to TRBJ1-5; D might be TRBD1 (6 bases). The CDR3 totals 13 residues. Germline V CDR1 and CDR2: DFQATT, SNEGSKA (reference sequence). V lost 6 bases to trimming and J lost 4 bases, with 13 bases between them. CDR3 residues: CSAPGAGNQPQHF. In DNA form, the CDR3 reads TGCAGTGCCCCAGGGGCAGGGAATCAGCCCCAGCATTTT.

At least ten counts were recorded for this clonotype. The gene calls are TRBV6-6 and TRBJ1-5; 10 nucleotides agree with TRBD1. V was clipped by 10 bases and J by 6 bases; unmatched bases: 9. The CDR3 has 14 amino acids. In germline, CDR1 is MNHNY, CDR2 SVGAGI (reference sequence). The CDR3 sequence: CAISGQGRAQPQHF. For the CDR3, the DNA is TGTGCCATCTCGGGACAGGGGCGGGCTCAGCCCCAGCATTTT.

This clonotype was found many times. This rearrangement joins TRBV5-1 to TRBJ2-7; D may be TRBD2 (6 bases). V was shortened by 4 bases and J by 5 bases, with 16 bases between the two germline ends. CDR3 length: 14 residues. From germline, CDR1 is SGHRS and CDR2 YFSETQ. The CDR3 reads CASSVEGGDDEQYF. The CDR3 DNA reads TGCGCCAGCAGCGTGGAGGGCGGGGACGACGAGCAGTACTTC.

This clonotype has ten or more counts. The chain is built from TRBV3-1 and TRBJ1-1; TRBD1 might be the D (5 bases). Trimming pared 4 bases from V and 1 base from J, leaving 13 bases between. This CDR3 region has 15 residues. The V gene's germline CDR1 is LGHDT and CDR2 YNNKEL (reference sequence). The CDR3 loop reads CASSPTPGGNTEAFF. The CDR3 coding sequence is TGTGCCAGCAGCCCCACTCCCGGGGGGAACACTGAAGCTTTCTTT.

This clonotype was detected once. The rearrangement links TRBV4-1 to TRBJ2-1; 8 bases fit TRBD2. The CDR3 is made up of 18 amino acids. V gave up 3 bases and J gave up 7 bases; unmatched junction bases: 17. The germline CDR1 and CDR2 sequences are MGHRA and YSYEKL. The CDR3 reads CASSQWGSGLALRNEQFF. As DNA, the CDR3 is TGCGCCAGCAGCCAGTGGGGGAGCGGACTAGCCTTAAGAAATGAGCAGTTCTTC.

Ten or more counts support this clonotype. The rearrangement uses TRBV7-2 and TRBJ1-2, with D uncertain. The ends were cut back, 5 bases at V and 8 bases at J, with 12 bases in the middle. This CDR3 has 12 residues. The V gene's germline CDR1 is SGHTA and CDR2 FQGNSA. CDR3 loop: CASSLTVGGYTF. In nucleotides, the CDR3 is TGTGCCAGCAGCCTGACTGTCGGCGGCTACACCTTC.

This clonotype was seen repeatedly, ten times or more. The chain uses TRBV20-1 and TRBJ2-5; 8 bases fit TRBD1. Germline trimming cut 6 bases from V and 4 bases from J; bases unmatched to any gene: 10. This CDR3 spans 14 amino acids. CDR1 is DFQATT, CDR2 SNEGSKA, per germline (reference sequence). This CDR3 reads CSALRTDRAETQYF. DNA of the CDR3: TGCAGTGCCTTGAGAACGGACAGGGCAGAGACCCAGTACTTC.

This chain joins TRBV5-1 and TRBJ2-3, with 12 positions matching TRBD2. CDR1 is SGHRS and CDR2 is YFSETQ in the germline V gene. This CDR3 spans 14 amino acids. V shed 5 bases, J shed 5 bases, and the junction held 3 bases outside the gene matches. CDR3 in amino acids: CASRAGLAGDTQYF. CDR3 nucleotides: TGCGCCAGCAGGGCGGGACTAGCGGGAGATACGCAGTATTTT.

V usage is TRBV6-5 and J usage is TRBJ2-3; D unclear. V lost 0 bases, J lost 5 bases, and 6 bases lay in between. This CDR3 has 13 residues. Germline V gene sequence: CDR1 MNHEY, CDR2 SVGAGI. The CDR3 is CASSYSKKDTQYF. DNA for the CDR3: TGTGCCAGCAGTTACTCGAAGAAAGATACGCAGTATTTT.

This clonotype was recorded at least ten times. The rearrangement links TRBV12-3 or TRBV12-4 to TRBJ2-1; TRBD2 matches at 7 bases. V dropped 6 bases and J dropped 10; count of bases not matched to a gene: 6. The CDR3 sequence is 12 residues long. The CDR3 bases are TGTGCCAGCAGCCGGGACTATGTCGAGCAGTTCTTC. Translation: CASSRDYVEQFF.

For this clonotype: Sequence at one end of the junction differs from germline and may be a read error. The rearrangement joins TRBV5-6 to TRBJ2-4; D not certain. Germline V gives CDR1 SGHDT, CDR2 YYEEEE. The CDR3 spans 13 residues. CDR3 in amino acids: CASSLAYKNIKYF. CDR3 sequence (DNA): TGTGCCAGCAGCTTGGCTTACAAAAACATTAAGTACTTC.

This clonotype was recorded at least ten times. The CDR3 DNA reads TGTGCCAGCAGTCACCTCCAAGAGACCCAGTACTTC. Amino acid sequence: CASSHLQETQYF. The rearrangement links TRBV27 to TRBJ2-5; D unclear. In germline, CDR1 is MNHEY, CDR2 SMNVEV (reference sequence). V was pared by 5 bases and J by 1 base, with 5 bases between. This CDR3 has 12 residues.

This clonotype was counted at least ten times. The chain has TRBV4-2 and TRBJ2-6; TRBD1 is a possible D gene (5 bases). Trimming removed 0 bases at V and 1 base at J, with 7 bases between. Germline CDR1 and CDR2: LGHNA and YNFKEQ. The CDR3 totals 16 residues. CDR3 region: CASSQEGESGANVLTF. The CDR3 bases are TGTGCCAGCAGCCAAGAAGGGGAATCTGGGGCCAACGTCCTGACTTTC.

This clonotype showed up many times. CDR3 region: CASSPSAGPRSYNEQFF. In DNA, the CDR3 is TGTGCCAGCAGCCCTTCCGCGGGACCCAGGTCCTACAATGAGCAGTTCTTC. The chain recombines TRBV7-2 with TRBJ2-1; tentatively, D is TRBD2 (6 bases). Trimming took 5 bases from V and 1 from J, leaving 18 bases between them. Germline V lookup: CDR1 SGHTA, CDR2 FQGNSA. The CDR3 has 17 residues. Together with reference TRBV7-2 and TRBJ2-1, the CDR3 gives the full variable domain: GAGVSQSPSNKVTEKGKDVELRCDPISGHTALYWYRQSLGQGLEFLIYFQGNSAPDKSGLPSDRFSAERTGGSVSTLTIQRTQQEDSAVYLCASSPSAGPRSYNEQFFGPGTRLTVL.

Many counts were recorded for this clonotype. CDR3 region: CASSYSWGGLGSGQPQHF. The CDR3 bases are TGTGCCAGCAGTTACTCGTGGGGAGGGCTAGGGTCGGGACAGCCCCAGCATTTT. J is TRBJ1-5 and V is TRBV6-6, with D uncertain. From germline, CDR1 is MNHNY and CDR2 SVGAGI (reference sequence). This CDR3 spans 18 amino acids. V lost 0 bases, J lost 7 bases, and 22 bases lay in between.

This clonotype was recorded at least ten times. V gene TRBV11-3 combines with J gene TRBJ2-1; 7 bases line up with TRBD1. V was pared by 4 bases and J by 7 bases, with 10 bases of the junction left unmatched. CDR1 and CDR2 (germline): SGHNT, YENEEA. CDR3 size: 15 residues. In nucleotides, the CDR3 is TGTGCCAGCAGCTCCAAGACCGACAGGGTAAATGAGCAGTTCTTC. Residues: CASSSKTDRVNEQFF.

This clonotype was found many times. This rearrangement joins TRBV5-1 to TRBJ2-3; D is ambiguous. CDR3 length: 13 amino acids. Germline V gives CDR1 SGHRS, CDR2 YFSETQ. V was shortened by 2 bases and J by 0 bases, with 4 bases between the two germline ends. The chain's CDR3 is CASSFPSTDTQYF. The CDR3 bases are TGCGCCAGCAGCTTTCCTAGCACAGATACGCAGTATTTT.

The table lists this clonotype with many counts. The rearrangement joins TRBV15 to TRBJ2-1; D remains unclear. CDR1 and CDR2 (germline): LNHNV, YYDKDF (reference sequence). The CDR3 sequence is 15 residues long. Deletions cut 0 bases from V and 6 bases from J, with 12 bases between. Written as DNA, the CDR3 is TGTGCCACCAGCAGAGATCGAGTGCAAACCAATGAGCAGTTCTTC. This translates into CATSRDRVQTNEQFF.

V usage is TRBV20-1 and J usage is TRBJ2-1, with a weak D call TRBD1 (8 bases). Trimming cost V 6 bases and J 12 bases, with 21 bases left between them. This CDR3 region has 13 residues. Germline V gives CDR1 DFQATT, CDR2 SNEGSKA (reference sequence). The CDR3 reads CSATRPYRGGQFF. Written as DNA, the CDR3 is TGCAGTGCCACTCGGCCCTACAGGGGGGGGCAGTTCTTC.

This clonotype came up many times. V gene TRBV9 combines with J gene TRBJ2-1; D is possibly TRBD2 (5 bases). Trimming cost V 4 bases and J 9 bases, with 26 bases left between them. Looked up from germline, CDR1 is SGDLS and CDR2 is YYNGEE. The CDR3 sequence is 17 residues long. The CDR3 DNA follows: TGTGCCAGCAGCCCAGGCTCCTCTAGTGCCCGGGGTGGTGAGCAGTTCTTC. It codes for CASSPGSSSARGGEQFF.

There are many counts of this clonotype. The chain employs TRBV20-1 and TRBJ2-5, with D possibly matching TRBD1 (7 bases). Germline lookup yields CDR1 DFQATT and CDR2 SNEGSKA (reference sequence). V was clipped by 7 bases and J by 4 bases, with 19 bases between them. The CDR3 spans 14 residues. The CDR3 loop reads CSVPRGQLRETQYF. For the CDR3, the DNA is TGCAGTGTTCCGCGGGGACAGTTACGAGAGACCCAGTACTTC.

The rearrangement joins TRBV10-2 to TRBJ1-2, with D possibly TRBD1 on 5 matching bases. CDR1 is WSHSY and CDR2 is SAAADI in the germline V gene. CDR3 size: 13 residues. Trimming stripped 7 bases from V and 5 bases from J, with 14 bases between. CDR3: CASTSGGMYGYTF. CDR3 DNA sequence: TGCGCCAGCACCTCTGGGGGTATGTATGGCTACACCTTC.

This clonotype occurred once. CDR3 sequence (DNA): TGTGCCAGCATTCCGGGACAGGGACGCGAATACATTCAGTACTTC. It codes for CASIPGQGREYIQYF. The chain couples TRBV21-1 to TRBJ2-4; TRBD1, the table's D call, lacks a check against the DNA. TRBV21-1 is given as a pseudogene. This CDR3 has 15 amino acids.

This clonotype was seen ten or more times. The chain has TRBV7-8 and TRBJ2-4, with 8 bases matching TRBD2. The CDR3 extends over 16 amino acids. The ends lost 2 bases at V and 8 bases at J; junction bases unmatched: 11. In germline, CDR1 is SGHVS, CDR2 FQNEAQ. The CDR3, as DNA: TGTGCCAGCAGCTTACGGGAGGGCCATGGTATCTACATTCAGTACTTC. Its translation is CASSLREGHGIYIQYF.

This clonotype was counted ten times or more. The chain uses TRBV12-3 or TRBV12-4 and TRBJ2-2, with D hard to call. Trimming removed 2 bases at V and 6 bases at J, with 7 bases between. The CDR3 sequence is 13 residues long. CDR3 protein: CASSLRMAGELFF. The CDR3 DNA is TGTGCCAGCAGTTTAAGGATGGCCGGGGAGCTGTTTTTT.

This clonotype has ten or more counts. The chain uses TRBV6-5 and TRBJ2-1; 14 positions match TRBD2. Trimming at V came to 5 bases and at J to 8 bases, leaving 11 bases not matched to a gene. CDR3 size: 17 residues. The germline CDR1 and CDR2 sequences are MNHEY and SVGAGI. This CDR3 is CASSLVGTSGSSYEQFF. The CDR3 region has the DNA TGTGCCAGCAGTCTAGTGGGGACTAGCGGGAGTAGCTATGAGCAGTTCTTC.

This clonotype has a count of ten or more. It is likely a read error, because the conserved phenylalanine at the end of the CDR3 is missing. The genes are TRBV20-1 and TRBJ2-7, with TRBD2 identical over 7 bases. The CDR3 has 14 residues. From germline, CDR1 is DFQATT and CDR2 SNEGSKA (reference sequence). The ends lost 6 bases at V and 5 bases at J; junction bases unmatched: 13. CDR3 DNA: TGCAGTGCCACACCGGGACTAAAGCTTAACGAGCAGTACATC. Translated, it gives CSATPGLKLNEQYI.

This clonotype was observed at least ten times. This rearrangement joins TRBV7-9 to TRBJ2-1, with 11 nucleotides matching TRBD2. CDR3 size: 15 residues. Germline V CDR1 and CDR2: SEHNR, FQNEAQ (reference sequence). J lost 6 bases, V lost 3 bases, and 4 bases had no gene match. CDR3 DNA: TGTGCCAGCAGCTTTAGCGGGAGGGCCCGCAATGAGCAGTTCTTC. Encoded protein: CASSFSGRARNEQFF.

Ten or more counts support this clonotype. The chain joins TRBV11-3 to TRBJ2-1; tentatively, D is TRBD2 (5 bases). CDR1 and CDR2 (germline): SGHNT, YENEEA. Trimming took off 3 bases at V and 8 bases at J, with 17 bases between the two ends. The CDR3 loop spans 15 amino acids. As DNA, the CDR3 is TGTGCCAGCAGCTTCGCTAGCCGGGCAATCGATGAGCAGTTCTTC. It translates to CASSFASRAIDEQFF.